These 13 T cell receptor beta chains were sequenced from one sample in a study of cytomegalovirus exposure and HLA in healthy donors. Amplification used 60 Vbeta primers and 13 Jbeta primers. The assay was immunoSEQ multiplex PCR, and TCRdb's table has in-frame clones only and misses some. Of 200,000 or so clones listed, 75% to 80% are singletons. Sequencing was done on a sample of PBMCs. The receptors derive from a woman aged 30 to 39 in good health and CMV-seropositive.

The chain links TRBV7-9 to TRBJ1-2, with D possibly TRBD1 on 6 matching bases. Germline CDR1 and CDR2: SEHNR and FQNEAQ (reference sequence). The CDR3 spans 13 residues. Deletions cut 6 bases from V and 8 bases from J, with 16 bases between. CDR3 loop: CASRNRETQGYTF. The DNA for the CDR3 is TGTGCCAGCAGAAACAGGGAAACGCAGGGCTACACCTTC.

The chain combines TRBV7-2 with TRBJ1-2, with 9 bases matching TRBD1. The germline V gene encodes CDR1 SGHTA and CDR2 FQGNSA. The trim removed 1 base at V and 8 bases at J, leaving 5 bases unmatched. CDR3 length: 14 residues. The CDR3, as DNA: TGTGCCAGCAGCTTAGGGGACAGGGACAACGGCTACACCTTC. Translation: CASSLGDRDNGYTF.

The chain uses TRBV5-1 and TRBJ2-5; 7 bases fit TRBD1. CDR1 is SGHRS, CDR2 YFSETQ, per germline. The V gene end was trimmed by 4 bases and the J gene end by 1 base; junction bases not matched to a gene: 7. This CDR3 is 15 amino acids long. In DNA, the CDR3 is TGCGCCAGCAGCCAAGGACAGGTCACCCAAGAGACCCAGTACTTC. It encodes CASSQGQVTQETQYF.

CDR3 region: CSVGGRVEKAFF. In DNA form, the CDR3 reads TGCAGCGTTGGGGGCCGAGTAGAAAAGGCTTTCTTT. The chain has TRBV29-1 and TRBJ1-1, with D perhaps TRBD1 (5 bases). The CDR3 runs to 12 residues. Germline CDR1 and CDR2: SQVTM and ANQGSEA. V lost 4 bases to trimming and J lost 11 bases, with 17 bases between them.

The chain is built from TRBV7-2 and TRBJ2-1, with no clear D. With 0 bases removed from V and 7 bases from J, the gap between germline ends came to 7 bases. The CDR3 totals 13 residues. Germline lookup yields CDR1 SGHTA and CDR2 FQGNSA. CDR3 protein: CASSLARLNEQFF. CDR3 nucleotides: TGTGCCAGCAGCTTAGCGAGGCTAAATGAGCAGTTCTTC. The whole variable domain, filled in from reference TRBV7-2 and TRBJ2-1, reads GAGVSQSPSNKVTEKGKDVELRCDPISGHTALYWYRQSLGQGLEFLIYFQGNSAPDKSGLPSDRFSAERTGGSVSTLTIQRTQQEDSAVYLCASSLARLNEQFFGPGTRLTVL.

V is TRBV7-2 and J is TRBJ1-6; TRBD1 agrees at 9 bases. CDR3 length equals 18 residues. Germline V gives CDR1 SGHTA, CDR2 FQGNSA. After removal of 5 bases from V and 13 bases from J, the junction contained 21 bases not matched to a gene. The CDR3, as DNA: TGTGCCAGCAGCGCGCTCGGTTTTGTGACAGGGGGTATTTTCCCCCTCCACTTT. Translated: CASSALGFVTGGIFPLHF.

The CDR3 spells CASSFPIAVGTDTQYF. As DNA, the CDR3 is TGTGCCAGCAGCTTCCCTATAGCGGTTGGGACAGATACGCAGTATTTT. The chain uses TRBV7-8 and TRBJ2-3; TRBD2 might be the D (6 bases). Germline CDR1 SGHVS, CDR2 FQNEAQ. This CDR3 spans 16 amino acids. V dropped 3 bases and J dropped 3 bases, with 16 bases sitting between them.

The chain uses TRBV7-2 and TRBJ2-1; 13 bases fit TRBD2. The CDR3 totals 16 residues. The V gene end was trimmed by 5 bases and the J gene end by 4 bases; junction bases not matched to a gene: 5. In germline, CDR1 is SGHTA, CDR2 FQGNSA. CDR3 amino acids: CASSPRTSGRYNEQFF. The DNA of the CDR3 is TGTGCCAGCAGCCCTCGGACTAGCGGGAGATACAATGAGCAGTTCTTC.

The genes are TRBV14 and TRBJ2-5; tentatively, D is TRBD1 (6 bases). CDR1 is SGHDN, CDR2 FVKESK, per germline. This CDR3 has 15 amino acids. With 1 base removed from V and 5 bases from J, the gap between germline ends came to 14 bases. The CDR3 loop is CASSQVGGPWETQYF. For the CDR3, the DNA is TGTGCCAGCAGCCAAGTTGGGGGCCCGTGGGAGACCCAGTACTTC.

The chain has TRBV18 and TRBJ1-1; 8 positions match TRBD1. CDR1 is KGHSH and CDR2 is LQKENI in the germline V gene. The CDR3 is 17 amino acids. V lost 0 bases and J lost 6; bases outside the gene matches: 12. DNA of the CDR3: TGTGCCAGCTCACCACCTTCTCAGGGGGCGCGAAGCTCTGAAGCTTTCTTT. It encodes CASSPPSQGARSSEAFF.

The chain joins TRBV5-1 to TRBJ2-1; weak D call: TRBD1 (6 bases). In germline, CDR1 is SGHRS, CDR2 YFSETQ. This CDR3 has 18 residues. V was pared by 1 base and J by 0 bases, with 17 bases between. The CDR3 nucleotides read TGCGCCAGCAGCTTGTATGGACAGAGTTTCCCCTCCTACAATGAGCAGTTCTTC. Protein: CASSLYGQSFPSYNEQFF.

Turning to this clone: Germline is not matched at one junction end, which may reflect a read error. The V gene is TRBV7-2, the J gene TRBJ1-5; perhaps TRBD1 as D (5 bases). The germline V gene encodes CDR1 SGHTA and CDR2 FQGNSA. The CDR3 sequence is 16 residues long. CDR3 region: CAGSLSSGWGNQPQHF. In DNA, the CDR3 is TGTGCCGGCAGCTTAAGTTCAGGGTGGGGAAATCAGCCCCAGCATTTT.

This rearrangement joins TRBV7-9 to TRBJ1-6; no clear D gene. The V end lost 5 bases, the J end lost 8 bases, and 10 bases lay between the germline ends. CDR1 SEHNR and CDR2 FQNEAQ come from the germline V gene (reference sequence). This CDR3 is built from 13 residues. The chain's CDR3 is CASSLDGDSPLHF. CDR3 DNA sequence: TGTGCCAGCAGCCTGGACGGGGATTCACCCCTCCACTTT.